The count of the clone carrying this TCR beta chain is one. This record comes from a study of blood T cell repertoires in COVID-19. Across the whole study: The United States, Italy and Spain provided the acute and convalescent COVID-19 samples. In each case, the material was cDNA or gDNA derived from T cells, B-cell-depleted T cells, or PBMCs.

V lost 1 base and J 1 base, leaving 8 bases between the germline ends. This CDR3 comprises 15 residues. The germline V gene encodes CDR1 SEHNR and CDR2 FQNEAQ (reference sequence). TCRdb's copy holds only in-frame clones and misses some; the assay was immunoSEQ multiplex PCR. The sample includes under 450,000 clones, about 86% of them seen just once. J is TRBJ1-5 and V is TRBV7-9; D gene unclear. The source is an older woman with COVID-19, enrolled during active disease. Sequenced sample: peripheral blood. CDR3 nucleotides: TGTGCCAGCAGCTTAGGTGAGGTGAGCAATCAGCCCCAGCATTTT. This encodes CASSLGEVSNQPQHF.